The rows below give T cell receptor beta chains drawn from one sample of a study of regulatory T cells in long-lasting Graves disease. TCRdb reanalysed the multiplex PCR reads using MiXCR and keeps one entry per CDR3 protein. This sample yields around 400,000 distinct CDR3 sequences, of which about 20% are seen a single time; about a quarter belongs to the top ten. Material: peripheral blood mononuclear cells (PBMCs), obtained when the disease was refractory, from a patient treated with antithyroid drugs. The receptor source for this set is a female donor with Graves disease. CDR3s include the opening cysteine and the closing phenylalanine or tryptophan.

J	V	CDR3
TRBJ1-3	TRBV28	CASSLSQGAGNTIYF
TRBJ1-2	TRBV28	CASTRIKGLYGYTF
TRBJ1-2	TRBV5-6	CASSLVAPTGNYGYTF
TRBJ2-5	TRBV15	CATSRSGGAETQYF
TRBJ2-3	TRBV30	CAWSEWGTDTQYF
TRBJ2-7	TRBV27	CASSSVPRDTEIYEQYF
TRBJ1-1	TRBV11-2	CASSFTDSNTEAFF
TRBJ2-2	TRBV11-2	CASEGQMNTGELSF
TRBJ2-2	TRBV28	CASAPGSANTGELFF
TRBJ1-5	TRBV27	CTAKAGAYSNQPRHF
TRBJ2-1	TRBV3-1	CASSQVKREVWEQFF
TRBJ1-4	TRBV29-1	CSVETGGVSF
TRBJ2-3	TRBV28	CASSFRTSGSGDTQYF
TRBJ2-1	TRBV28	CASSYRGESGRAVSYNEQFF
TRBJ2-5	TRBV27	CASSFLGQHQETQYF
TRBJ1-1	TRBV30	CAWSVHENTEAFF
TRBJ1-5	TRBV5-6	CASSLLGTGDQPQHF
TRBJ2-7	TRBV20-1	CSADRDEQYF
TRBJ1-2	TRBV29-1	CSVEEMAVGYTF
TRBJ1-2	TRBV5-5	CASSGGQVGYYGYTF
TRBJ2-7	TRBV5-1	CASSPSDYRYEQYF
TRBJ1-5	TRBV10-3	CAISDRDWNQPQHF
TRBJ2-7	TRBV28	CAMELGSYEQYF
TRBJ2-7	TRBV12-3/TRBV12-4	CASSTSGISYEQYF
TRBJ1-1	TRBV6-9	CASSYRTGAEAFF
TRBJ2-7	TRBV5-1	CASSTRDSTSPTEQYF
TRBJ2-7	TRBV7-9	CASSRGGTRTYEQYF
TRBJ2-3	TRBV28	CASSLEPSTDTQYF
TRBJ2-5	TRBV28	CASSLRPPGQGFWTQYF
.	TRBV11-1	CASSTHRVGEQFF
TRBJ2-6	TRBV2	CASSSGTVREGSGANVLTF
TRBJ1-1	TRBV7-2	CASSSLRGGNTEAFF
TRBJ1-2	TRBV12-3/TRBV12-4	CASTFQDKSYGYTF
TRBJ1-4	TRBV6-2/TRBV6-3	CASSPQGLKLFF
TRBJ2-7	TRBV6-2/TRBV6-3	CASSPSGRNYEQYF
TRBJ2-1	TRBV2	CASRFAPLGEQFF
TRBJ2-5	TRBV20-1	CSATLRGKRNAQYF
TRBJ1-3	TRBV20-1	CSGVGGSGNTIYF
TRBJ2-7	TRBV5-1	CASSVGTSGKRTYEQYF
TRBJ2-5	TRBV4-1	CASSPSGGRGKTQYF
TRBJ2-5	TRBV7-3	CASSLSEKETQYF
TRBJ1-1	TRBV12-3/TRBV12-4	CASSLKGTGTEAFF